Below are 11 T cell receptor beta chains sequenced from a single sample in a study of blood T cell repertoires in COVID-19. The assay was immunoSEQ multiplex PCR, and TCRdb's table has in-frame clones only and misses some. This sample has around 70,000 clones; less than 85% occur once, and the top ten carry about 6.2%. Material: peripheral blood. The receptor source for this set is a man between 60 and 70 years old with acute or convalescent COVID-19.

The chain links TRBV29-1 to TRBJ1-1; D not certain. The CDR3 is 13 residues long. Trimming took off 3 bases at V and 0 bases at J, with 8 bases between the two ends. Germline V gives CDR1 SQVTM, CDR2 ANQGSEA. In DNA form, the CDR3 reads TGCAGCGTTGATCTTAAAATGAACACTGAAGCTTTCTTT. This encodes CSVDLKMNTEAFF.

The chain links TRBV7-6 to TRBJ2-7, with D possibly TRBD2 on 7 matching bases. V lost 0 bases to trimming and J lost 5 bases, with 14 bases between them. Germline lookup yields CDR1 SGHVS and CDR2 FNYEAQ. CDR3 length: 15 residues. The CDR3 coding sequence is TGTGCCAGCAGCTTAGCCGGGGGGACAACGAACGAGCAGTACTTC. Amino acid sequence: CASSLAGGTTNEQYF.

The genes are TRBV7-9 and TRBJ1-3; 8 bases line up with TRBD1. V gave up 2 bases and J gave up 0 bases; unmatched junction bases: 6. Germline V gene lookup returns CDR1 SEHNR and CDR2 FQNEAQ (reference sequence). The CDR3 runs to 17 residues. The CDR3 DNA reads TGTGCCAGCAGCTTATTGGGACAGGCAGTCTCTGGAAACACCATATATTTT. As protein: CASSLLGQAVSGNTIYF.

This clone occurred once. V usage is TRBV29-1 and J usage is TRBJ2-1, with a weak D call TRBD2 (6 bases). The ends were cut back, 2 bases at V and 0 bases at J, with 8 bases in the middle. The CDR3 is 14 amino acids. The germline CDR1 and CDR2 sequences are SQVTM and ANQGSEA. This CDR3 is CSVEQGLSYNEQFF. CDR3 in DNA: TGCAGCGTTGAACAGGGACTCTCCTACAATGAGCAGTTCTTC.

The chain has TRBV11-2 and TRBJ1-2; 7 bases map to TRBD1. CDR3 length: 13 amino acids. Germline trimming cut 1 base from V and 10 bases from J; bases unmatched to any gene: 6. CDR1 SGHAT and CDR2 FQNNGV come from the germline V gene. CDR3 sequence: CASSLARTGPYTF. CDR3 nucleotides: TGTGCCAGCAGCTTAGCACGGACAGGTCCCTACACCTTC.

The CDR3: CASSPRQGWGTEAFF. The CDR3 bases are TGTGCCAGCAGTCCTCGACAGGGGTGGGGCACTGAAGCTTTCTTT. The V gene is TRBV27, the J gene TRBJ1-1; TRBD1 aligns across 8 bases. J lost 4 bases, V lost 5 bases, and 9 bases had no gene match. CDR1 is MNHEY, CDR2 SMNVEV, per germline (reference sequence). The CDR3 loop spans 15 amino acids.

Only a few counts were recorded for this clone. The V call is TRBV19, the J call TRBJ1-5, with D possibly being TRBD1 (5 bases). The CDR3 has 13 residues. Germline V gene lookup returns CDR1 LNHDA and CDR2 SQIVND (reference sequence). The V end was cut by 7 bases, the J end by 3 bases, with 10 bases between. CDR3 in amino acids: CASNQGVNQPQHF. The CDR3 coding sequence is TGTGCCAGTAACCAGGGCGTCAATCAGCCCCAGCATTTT. Looking up the rest from reference TRBV19 and TRBJ1-5 gives the full variable domain: DGGITQSPKYLFRKEGQNVTLSCEQNLNHDAMYWYRQDPGQGLRLIYYSQIVNDFQKGDIAEGYSVSREKKESFPLTVTSAQKNPTAFYLCASNQGVNQPQHFGDGTRLSIL.

The chain employs TRBV2 and TRBJ2-5, with 10 positions matching TRBD1. Germline values: CDR1 SNHLY, CDR2 FYNNEI. The ends lost 6 bases at V and 3 bases at J; junction bases unmatched: 1. The CDR3 covers 13 residues. The CDR3 loop is CASSGQGEETQYF. For the CDR3, the DNA is TGTGCCAGCAGCGGACAGGGGGAAGAGACCCAGTACTTC.

This sequence joins TRBV2 and TRBJ2-2, with TRBD1 matching 8 bases. Per germline, CDR1 SNHLY and CDR2 FYNNEI. V was clipped by 6 bases and J by 3 bases; unmatched bases: 3. The CDR3 totals 14 residues. The CDR3, as DNA: TGTGCCAGCAGAAAGGACAGGGACACCGGGGAGCTGTTTTTT. Its translation: CASRKDRDTGELFF.

This clone has more than one count but fewer than ten. This sequence joins TRBV5-6 and TRBJ1-1; 10 bases agree with TRBD1. Germline assignment: CDR1 SGHDT and CDR2 YYEEEE. Trimming took 2 bases from V and 5 from J; bases not matched to a gene: 9. The CDR3 is 16 residues long. The CDR3 sequence: CASSLGTGEPRTEAFF. CDR3 DNA: TGTGCCAGCAGCTTAGGGACAGGGGAACCTAGGACTGAAGCTTTCTTT.

This clone counts as medium-sized. The V and J genes are TRBV15 and TRBJ2-2; a possible D gene is TRBD1 (7 bases). This CDR3 spans 15 amino acids. The germline V gene has CDR1 LNHNV and CDR2 YYDKDF (reference sequence). The germline V and J ends were trimmed by 11 bases and 8 bases, with 24 bases remaining between them. DNA for the CDR3: TGTGCCCCCCCAGGGGGGACAGTTAACAGGGGGGAGCTGTTTTTT. Protein sequence: CAPPGGTVNRGELFF.